This passage covers 24 T cell receptor beta chains from one sample sequenced in a study of T cell responses to AZD1222 COVID-19 vaccine. Libraries were prepared by immunoSEQ multiplex PCR; TCRdb keeps only in-frame clonotypes and omits some of them. The data hold approximately 130,000 clones, with about 89% observed a single time. Here the sequenced sample was peripheral blood, taken 28 days after the second AZD1222 dose. These receptors all come from an adult who received the AZD1222 COVID-19 vaccine.

This chain joins TRBV7-2 and TRBJ2-1; 8 positions match TRBD2. CDR1 is SGHTA and CDR2 is FQGNSA in the germline V gene. V shed 0 bases and J 7 bases; nucleotides not matched to a gene: 2. The CDR3 has 14 residues. CDR3 sequence reads: CASSLAGLDNEQFF. The CDR3 DNA is TGTGCCAGCAGCTTAGCGGGACTAGATAATGAGCAGTTCTTC.

This clone was found once. The chain combines TRBV12-5 with TRBJ1-5; 9 nucleotides line up with TRBD1. The V gene's germline CDR1 is LGHNT and CDR2 FRNRAP. CDR3 length equals 13 residues. With 8 bases clipped from V and 3 bases from J, the junction kept 2 bases outside the gene matches. CDR3 coding DNA: TGTGCTAGTCGGGACAGGGACAATCAGCCCCAGCATTTT. Protein sequence: CASRDRDNQPQHF.

The J gene is TRBJ1-1, the V gene TRBV3-1 (or the pseudogene TRBV3-2), with D uncertain. CDR1 is LGHDT, CDR2 YNNKEL, per germline (reference sequence). CDR3 size: 13 residues. CDR3 sequence reads: CVSSRSAGTEAFF. The CDR3 DNA reads TGTGTCTCCAGCAGGTCCGCTGGGACTGAAGCTTTCTTT.

The chain carries TRBV10-2 and TRBJ2-3; D is possibly TRBD2 (5 bases). The CDR3 loop spans 15 amino acids. The V and J ends lost 3 bases and 0 bases respectively, with 10 bases between them. CDR1 and CDR2 from the germline V gene are WSHSY and SAAADI. CDR3 in DNA: TGCGCCAGCAGTGACTCAACTAGAAGCACAGATACGCAGTATTTT. It translates to CASSDSTRSTDTQYF.

The chain couples TRBV9 to TRBJ2-7; D perhaps matches TRBD2 (5 bases). V was shortened by 0 bases and J by 6 bases, with 10 bases between the two germline ends. The CDR3 contains 13 residues. Germline CDR1 SGDLS, CDR2 YYNGEE. The CDR3 region has the DNA TGTGCCAGCAGCGTAGAGGCGGGCAGCGAGCAGTACTTC. This encodes CASSVEAGSEQYF. Drawing the rest from reference TRBV9 and TRBJ2-7, the complete variable domain is DSGVTQTPKHLITATGQRVTLRCSPRSGDLSVYWYQQSLDQGLQFLIQYYNGEERAKGNILERFSAQQFPDLHSELNLSSLELGDSALYFCASSVEAGSEQYFGPGTRLTVT.

V usage is TRBV19 and J usage is TRBJ2-1, with unresolved D. The CDR3 is made up of 14 amino acids. CDR1 and CDR2 from the germline V gene are LNHDA and SQIVND (reference sequence). The V and J ends lost 5 bases and 10 bases respectively, with 18 bases between them. The CDR3 reads CASSVRRTDREQFF. DNA of the CDR3: TGTGCCAGTAGTGTAAGAAGGACCGACCGAGAGCAGTTCTTC.

The genes are TRBV19 and TRBJ1-1, with D perhaps TRBD1 (5 bases). V was pared by 5 bases and J by 0 bases, with 19 bases between. The CDR3 spans 17 residues. CDR1 LNHDA and CDR2 SQIVND come from the germline V gene (reference sequence). The CDR3 coding sequence is TGTGCCAGTAGTGTAGGTATTCTTGCAGGGATGAACACTGAAGCTTTCTTT. Residues: CASSVGILAGMNTEAFF.

This clone was seen only once. CDR3: CAWSVGTANTGELFF. DNA for the CDR3: TGTGCCTGGAGTGTAGGGACAGCGAACACCGGGGAGCTGTTTTTT. This chain links TRBV30 with TRBJ2-2; 7 bases map to TRBD1. This CDR3 is built from 15 residues. Germline CDR1 reads GTSNPN; CDR2 reads SVGIG (reference sequence). Trimming took 0 bases from V and 0 from J; bases not matched to a gene: 1. Variable domain in full (rest from reference TRBV30 and TRBJ2-2): SQTIHQWPATLVQPVGSPLSLECTVEGTSNPNLYWYRQAAGRGLQLLFYSVGIGQISSEVPQNLSASRPQDRQFILSSKKLLLSDSGFYLCAWSVGTANTGELFFGEGSRLTVL.

This clone was seen a handful of times. The gene calls are TRBV7-2 and TRBJ1-4; no clear D. Germline values: CDR1 SGHTA, CDR2 FQGNSA. This CDR3 has 14 amino acids. V was clipped by 8 bases and J by 8 bases, with 18 bases between them. The CDR3 sequence: CASRPGRGQEKLFF. The CDR3 nucleotides read TGTGCCAGCCGGCCAGGACGAGGTCAAGAAAAACTGTTTTTT.

The chain is built from TRBV27 and TRBJ1-2; 7 nucleotides match TRBD1. This CDR3 is built from 16 residues. J lost 3 bases, V lost 2 bases, and 9 bases had no gene match. The V gene's germline CDR1 is MNHEY and CDR2 SMNVEV (reference sequence). In DNA, the CDR3 is TGTGCCAGCAGTTTAAGGCCGGGACAGCTACACTATGGCTACACCTTC. It yields the protein CASSLRPGQLHYGYTF.

The rearrangement joins TRBV19 to TRBJ1-1; D not resolved. The germline CDR1 and CDR2 sequences are LNHDA and SQIVND (reference sequence). V lost 3 bases and J lost 1, with 12 bases in between. The CDR3 has 15 residues. CDR3 coding DNA: TGTGCCAGTAGTATTTCGGCAGCGAGGAACACTGAAGCTTTCTTT. Amino acids: CASSISAARNTEAFF.

This clone was detected only once. This chain uses TRBV27 with TRBJ1-1; D is perhaps TRBD1 (6 bases). V lost 6 bases, J lost 3 bases, and 11 bases lay in between. CDR3 length equals 13 residues. CDR1 and CDR2 (germline): MNHEY, SMNVEV (reference sequence). CDR3 nucleotides: TGTGCCAGCAGACCTCAGGGGTACACTGAAGCTTTCTTT. The encoded protein is CASRPQGYTEAFF.

The chain uses TRBV20-1 and TRBJ2-5; D call uncertain. The CDR3 is made up of 11 amino acids. Germline-derived CDR1 and CDR2 are DFQATT and SNEGSKA (reference sequence). The V end was cut by 2 bases, the J end by 4 bases, with 5 bases between. This CDR3 is CSARFGETQYF. The DNA for the CDR3 is TGCAGTGCTAGATTTGGAGAGACCCAGTACTTC.

This clone occurred once. This chain connects TRBV7-2 to TRBJ2-7; D not resolved. Germline assignment: CDR1 SGHTA and CDR2 FQGNSA. This CDR3 has 14 amino acids. V was cut by 0 bases and J by 7 bases, with 13 bases left in between. Here the CDR3 DNA reads TGTGCCAGCAGCTTAGCTCAGATATTTAGGGAGCAGTACTTC. It yields the protein CASSLAQIFREQYF.

CDR3 nucleotides: TGTGCCAGCAGCCAAGGGACTAGCGGAAATGAGCAGTTCTTC. It codes for CASSQGTSGNEQFF. The chain employs TRBV3-1 (or the pseudogene TRBV3-2) and TRBJ2-1; 10 nucleotides line up with TRBD2. Per germline, CDR1 LGHDT and CDR2 YNNKEL (reference sequence). The trim removed 1 base at V and 7 bases at J, leaving 1 base unmatched. The CDR3 loop spans 14 amino acids.

The J gene is TRBJ1-3, the V gene TRBV5-1; D gene uncertain. The germline V and J ends were trimmed by 0 bases and 0 bases, with 7 bases remaining between them. CDR1 and CDR2 (germline): SGHRS, YFSETQ. The CDR3 has 15 amino acids. CDR3 sequence: CASSLETPSGNTIYF. CDR3 in DNA: TGCGCCAGCAGCTTGGAGACCCCCTCTGGAAACACCATATATTTT.

The chain is built from TRBV5-4 and TRBJ1-2; possibly TRBD1 for D (5 bases). CDR3 length: 15 residues. CDR1 and CDR2 (germline): SGHNT, YYREEE (reference sequence). V lost 3 bases to trimming and J lost 4 bases, with 16 bases between them. The CDR3 nucleotides are TGTGCCAGCAGCTCGGGCGGGGGAGTGAGCTATGGCTACACCTTC. This sequence encodes CASSSGGGVSYGYTF.

The chain has TRBV11-1 and TRBJ2-7; TRBD1 aligns across 8 bases. CDR1 is SGHAT, CDR2 FQDESV, per germline (reference sequence). The CDR3 contains 15 residues. With 4 bases clipped from V and 4 bases from J, the junction kept 9 bases outside the gene matches. The CDR3 nucleotides are TGTGCCAGCAGCTCGAGTCGACAGGGGTGGTACGAGCAGTACTTC. Protein: CASSSSRQGWYEQYF.

The rearrangement joins TRBV29-1 to TRBJ1-1; the D gene is possibly TRBD1 (5 bases). This CDR3 spans 13 amino acids. CDR1 SQVTM and CDR2 ANQGSEA come from the germline V gene. V was shortened by 6 bases and J by 3 bases, with 14 bases between the two germline ends. The CDR3 nucleotides are TGCAGCGTGCTCCTTCAGGGTGACACTGAAGCTTTCTTT. This codes for CSVLLQGDTEAFF. Full variable domain (rest looked up from reference TRBV29-1 and TRBJ1-1): SAVISQKPSRDICQRGTSLTIQCQVDSQVTMMFWYRQQPGQSLTLIATANQGSEATYESGFVIDKFPISRPNLTFSTLTVSNMSPEDSSIYLCSVLLQGDTEAFFGQGTRLTVV.

The rearrangement uses TRBV5-8 and TRBJ2-3; D is undetermined. V lost 1 base, J lost 2 bases, and 8 bases lay in between. Looked up from germline, CDR1 is SGHTS and CDR2 is YDEGEE. The CDR3 contains 14 residues. The CDR3 loop is CASSLSPYTDTQYF. The CDR3 DNA reads as TGTGCCAGCAGCTTGTCCCCTTACACAGATACGCAGTATTTT.

The chain links TRBV27 to TRBJ2-1; D ambiguous. CDR1 and CDR2 from the germline V gene are MNHEY and SMNVEV (reference sequence). The CDR3 extends over 12 amino acids. V lost 4 bases and J 12 bases, leaving 13 bases between the germline ends. CDR3 nucleotide sequence: TGTGCCAGCAGTTCGACCCGGCTGACGCAGTTCTTC. Its translation is CASSSTRLTQFF.

The chain combines TRBV29-1 with TRBJ2-2, with D hard to call. Germline loops: CDR1 SQVTM, CDR2 ANQGSEA. With 6 bases removed from V and 5 bases from J, the gap between germline ends came to 16 bases. The CDR3 length is 14 residues. The CDR3 loop reads CSVRMVPWTGELFF. CDR3 nucleotides: TGCAGCGTCCGGATGGTGCCGTGGACCGGGGAGCTGTTTTTT.

The V gene is TRBV11-2, the J gene TRBJ1-3, with TRBD1 identical over 8 bases. Trimming took 5 bases from V and 0 from J; bases not matched to a gene: 6. CDR1 is SGHAT, CDR2 FQNNGV, per germline. The CDR3 is 16 residues long. CDR3 residues: CASSDRTGGSGNTIYF. Here the CDR3 DNA reads TGTGCCAGCAGCGATCGTACAGGGGGCTCTGGAAACACCATATATTTT.

The chain links TRBV4-3 to TRBJ2-1; TRBD2 matches 9 bases. CDR3 length: 18 amino acids. Trimming took 0 bases from V and 0 from J; bases not matched to a gene: 6. Germline lookup yields CDR1 LGHNA and CDR2 YSLEER. This CDR3 reads CASSQDPSGASSYNEQFF. CDR3 sequence (DNA): TGCGCCAGCAGCCAAGATCCTAGCGGGGCAAGCTCCTACAATGAGCAGTTCTTC.